This T cell receptor (beta chain) derives from a study of blood T cell repertoires in COVID-19. On the study more broadly: Sites in the United States, Italy and Spain provided acute and convalescent COVID-19 samples.

Participants' own reports of clinical history determined their cohort assignment. Some clones are missing from TCRdb's copy, which holds only in-frame ones; the method was immunoSEQ multiplex PCR. The sample records almost 250,000 clones, around 89% being singletons. The sequence was collected from a woman aged 25 to 39 who had recovered from COVID-19. The specimen was PBMCs or T cells enriched from blood (not recorded which).

CDR3 sequence reads: CASSVGGQINQPQHF. For the CDR3, the DNA is TGTGCCAGCAGCGTAGGGGGACAGATCAATCAGCCCCAGCATTTT. This chain connects TRBV9 to TRBJ1-5; 7 bases align to TRBD1. J was trimmed by 3 bases and V by 0 bases; bases with no gene match: 3. CDR1 is SGDLS, CDR2 YYNGEE, per germline. The CDR3 spans 15 residues.